The clone carrying this T cell receptor beta chain was counted many times. The antigen remains unidentified. CDR3 and TCR beta VDJ profiling relied on genomic DNA as the template. TCRdb ran MiXCR on the reads and lists one entry per CDR3 protein. The table shows about 190,000 distinct CDR3 sequences, with approximately 49% occurring only once. This entry comes from a study of CD8+CD57+ T cells in acquired aplastic anemia. The wider study: The average read count for CD4+ cells in healthy donors was some 9.9 million. Findings of the study overall: A set of approximately 29 CD8+ CDR3 sequences was shared between patients and controls, and these sequences appeared highly expressed in patients.

This TCR derives from a human donor in good health, serving as a control. Sequenced sample: sorted CD4+, CD8+, or CD8+CD57+ T cells (not recorded which) from PBMCs.

This CDR3 reads CASSPRTYGYTF. The CDR3 DNA reads as TGTGCCAGCAGTCCCAGGACCTATGGCTACACCTTC. The V gene is TRBV28, the J gene TRBJ1-2; no clear D. Looked up from germline, CDR1 is MDHEN and CDR2 is SYDVKM. This CDR3 comprises 12 residues. V shed 5 bases and J shed 4 bases, with 8 bases lying between them.